Each of the 26 T cell receptor beta chains below was sequenced from the same sample in a study of T cells in localized non-small cell lung cancer. Data came from immunoSEQ multiplex PCR; TCRdb stores just in-frame clones and leaves some out. The repertoire includes about 15,000 clones, about 87% of them detected once, and approximately 30% sits in the top ten. The material was peripheral blood mononuclear cells, obtained before any cancer treatment. The receptors come from a male donor at least 60 years old with stage II lung adenocarcinoma.

This chain joins TRBV7-9 and TRBJ2-6; D assignment may be TRBD1 or TRBD2 (6 bases each). Per germline, CDR1 SEHNR and CDR2 FQNEAQ (reference sequence). The CDR3 extends over 15 amino acids. V was pared by 5 bases and J by 2 bases, with 10 bases between. The CDR3 loop reads CASSAGGTGANVLTF. CDR3 bases: TGTGCCAGCAGCGCCGGGGGCACTGGGGCCAACGTCCTGACTTTC.

The chain has TRBV4-3 and TRBJ2-1; 9 nucleotides match TRBD1. CDR3 size: 16 residues. Trimming took 3 bases from V and 7 from J; bases not matched to a gene: 10. Germline V lookup: CDR1 LGHNA, CDR2 YSLEER. CDR3 coding DNA: TGCGCCAGCAGCCAGACCCTGGGACAGGGATTGAATGAGCAGTTCTTC. It is translated as CASSQTLGQGLNEQFF.

This clone was found a few times. The V gene is TRBV7-6, the J gene TRBJ2-1; TRBD1 matches 10 bases. Per the germline V gene, CDR1 is SGHVS and CDR2 is FNYEAQ. This CDR3 comprises 14 residues. J was trimmed by 7 bases and V by 3 bases; bases with no gene match: 3. DNA of the CDR3: TGTGCCAGCAGCTTTCGACAGGGGGCTAATGAGCAGTTCTTC. It translates to CASSFRQGANEQFF.

The rearrangement uses TRBV6-5 and TRBJ1-2; D gene uncertain. CDR1 and CDR2 from the germline V gene are MNHEY and SVGAGI. The length of the CDR3 is 15 residues. V dropped 2 bases and J dropped 4 bases, with 14 bases sitting between them. CDR3 sequence (DNA): TGTGCCAGCAGTTACGGACGGCCTCCTACCTATGGCTACACCTTC. Protein sequence: CASSYGRPPTYGYTF.

The chain is built from TRBV19 and TRBJ2-1, with TRBD2 as a possible D gene (6 bases). The CDR3 totals 15 residues. Deletions cut 4 bases from V and 6 bases from J, with 16 bases between. Germline V lookup: CDR1 LNHDA, CDR2 SQIVND (reference sequence). The CDR3, as DNA: TGTGCCAGTAGTACCCCGACTAGAAGTCTCAATGAGCAGTTCTTC. It encodes CASSTPTRSLNEQFF.

The genes are TRBV10-3 and TRBJ1-5, with 7 bases that match TRBD1. The CDR3 length is 14 residues. Trimming removed 4 bases from V and 4 bases from J; junction bases left unmatched: 4. Per germline, CDR1 ENHRY and CDR2 SYGVKD. The CDR3 nucleotides are TGTGCCATCAGTGTCGAGGGGGCGAATCAGCCCCAGCATTTT. It encodes CAISVEGANQPQHF.

This clone was seen a few times. The rearrangement joins TRBV7-3 to TRBJ2-2, with 8 bases fitting TRBD1. This CDR3 is built from 16 residues. Germline assignment: CDR1 SGHTA and CDR2 FQGTGA. J gave up 1 base and V 5 bases, and 6 bases lay outside the gene matches. The CDR3, as DNA: TGTGCCAGCAGCGTTACCGGGACAGGGAACACCGGGGAGCTGTTTTTT. Amino acids: CASSVTGTGNTGELFF.

V usage is TRBV5-4 and J usage is TRBJ2-1; unclear D gene. Germline V gene sequence: CDR1 SGHNT, CDR2 YYREEE (reference sequence). There are 13 residues in the CDR3. Trimming removed 7 bases at V and 0 bases at J, with 8 bases between. In DNA, the CDR3 is TGTGCCAGCTCGCGATTCTCCTACAATGAGCAGTTCTTC. This codes for CASSRFSYNEQFF.

The chain carries TRBV28 and TRBJ1-3; D might be TRBD1 (5 bases). Germline lookup yields CDR1 MDHEN and CDR2 SYDVKM. The CDR3 spans 15 residues. V was shortened by 3 bases and J by 0 bases, with 9 bases between the two germline ends. The CDR3 nucleotides read TGTGCCAGCAGTTTGGTCGGGGGCTCTGGAAACACCATATATTTT. Residues: CASSLVGGSGNTIYF.

This rearrangement joins TRBV25-1 to TRBJ2-1, with 8 bases lining up with TRBD1. The CDR3 is made up of 16 amino acids. The trim removed 3 bases at V and 1 base at J, leaving 5 bases unmatched. Germline V gene lookup returns CDR1 MGHDK and CDR2 SYGVNS. The CDR3 protein is CASSEVRQGSYNEQFF. CDR3 bases: TGTGCCAGCAGTGAGGTAAGACAGGGGTCCTACAATGAGCAGTTCTTC.

V and J are TRBV2 and TRBJ2-7, with TRBD2 as a possible D gene (5 bases). Trimming shortened V by 10 bases and J by 2 bases, and 9 bases separated the two germline ends. Looked up from germline, CDR1 is SNHLY and CDR2 is FYNNEI. CDR3 size: 11 residues. Here the CDR3 reads CANGLTYEQYF. The CDR3 bases are TGTGCCAACGGACTTACCTACGAGCAGTACTTC.

The rearrangement joins TRBV18 to TRBJ2-5; D call uncertain. Germline values: CDR1 KGHSH, CDR2 LQKENI. The V gene lost 3 bases and the J gene lost 5 bases, with 16 bases spanning the gap. The CDR3 is 15 amino acids. This CDR3 is CASSPAQTSGETQYF. In DNA form, the CDR3 reads TGTGCCAGCTCACCCGCCCAGACGTCCGGCGAGACCCAGTACTTC.

The rearrangement uses TRBV11-3 and TRBJ1-2, with 7 bases aligning to TRBD1. Trimming cost V 4 bases and J 4 bases; bases outside gene matches: 6. Germline CDR1 is SGHNT and CDR2 is YENEEA. CDR3 length: 14 amino acids. CDR3 nucleotide sequence: TGTGCCAGCAGCTCCGGACAGGCGCGCTATGGCTACACCTTC. Its protein is CASSSGQARYGYTF.

Here the CDR3 DNA reads TGTGCCAGCAGCTCGGGAGTCTACAATGAGCAGTTCTTC. Its translation: CASSSGVYNEQFF. The chain recombines TRBV11-2 with TRBJ2-1; tentative D call: TRBD2 (6 bases). The V end lost 4 bases, the J end lost 3 bases, and 7 bases lay between the germline ends. CDR1 is SGHAT, CDR2 FQNNGV, per germline. CDR3 length: 13 amino acids.

This chain joins TRBV7-8 and TRBJ2-2; 7 nucleotides match TRBD1. V shed 5 bases and J 5 bases; nucleotides not matched to a gene: 8. Germline values: CDR1 SGHVS, CDR2 FQNEAQ. CDR3 length: 15 amino acids. CDR3 amino acids: CASSNTGVRTGELFF. CDR3 DNA sequence: TGTGCCAGCAGCAATACAGGGGTTCGGACCGGGGAGCTGTTTTTT.

The V gene is TRBV7-6, the J gene TRBJ2-7; TRBD2 matches at 12 bases. The CDR3 consists of 15 residues. Germline V lookup: CDR1 SGHVS, CDR2 FNYEAQ. Unmatched junction bases numbered 5, after V lost 5 bases and J lost 3 bases. The CDR3 region has the DNA TGTGCCAGCAGCACGACTAGCGGGAGAGGCTACGAGCAGTACTTC. Translation: CASSTTSGRGYEQYF. The variable domain in full, with the rest retrieved from reference TRBV7-6 and TRBJ2-7, is GAGVSQSPRYKVTKRGQDVALRCDPISGHVSLYWYRQALGQGPEFLTYFNYEAQQDKSGLPNDRFSAERPEGSISTLTIQRTEQRDSAMYRCASSTTSGRGYEQYFGPGTRLTVT.

The chain is built from TRBV7-9 and TRBJ2-3; TRBD2 matches 8 bases. Trimming took 4 bases from V and 4 from J; bases not matched to a gene: 10. CDR3 length: 16 amino acids. The germline CDR1 and CDR2 sequences are SEHNR and FQNEAQ (reference sequence). DNA of the CDR3: TGTGCCAGCAGCTCCTCCGGGACTAGGGTTGCAGATACGCAGTATTTT. Encoded protein: CASSSSGTRVADTQYF.

This chain joins TRBV27 and TRBJ2-4; D remains ambiguous. The germline CDR1 and CDR2 sequences are MNHEY and SMNVEV (reference sequence). V lost 4 bases and J 2 bases, leaving 6 bases between the germline ends. This CDR3 spans 13 amino acids. The CDR3 sequence: CASSSSSKNIQYF. The CDR3 DNA follows: TGTGCCAGCAGTTCTAGTTCCAAAAACATTCAGTACTTC.

Of note for this clone: Its ends do not fully match the called genes, so a read error is possible. The J gene is TRBJ2-1, the V gene TRBV4-3; D gene ambiguous. Germline lookup yields CDR1 LGHNA and CDR2 YSLEER. CDR3 length equals 16 residues. The CDR3 DNA is TGCGTCAGCAGCCAAGATGTGTCGAGCTCCTACAATGAGCAGTTCTTC. It translates to CVSSQDVSSSYNEQFF.

V gene TRBV5-1 combines with J gene TRBJ2-5; 8 bases match TRBD1. Per the germline V gene, CDR1 is SGHRS and CDR2 is YFSETQ. The CDR3 totals 15 residues. Unmatched junction bases numbered 6, after V lost 3 bases and J lost 2 bases. CDR3 nucleotide sequence: TGCGCCAGCAGCTCCCGACAGGGGCGGCAAGAGACCCAGTACTTC. Translation gives CASSSRQGRQETQYF.

The V and J genes are TRBV5-1 and TRBJ2-3; 13 bases are shared with TRBD2. Germline CDR1 SGHRS, CDR2 YFSETQ. The V gene end was trimmed by 3 bases and the J gene end by 0 bases; junction bases not matched to a gene: 4. The CDR3 covers 17 residues. The CDR3 sequence is CASSWGLAGYSTDTQYF. As DNA, the CDR3 is TGCGCCAGCAGCTGGGGACTAGCGGGATATAGCACAGATACGCAGTATTTT.

This chain links TRBV6-1 with TRBJ1-4; D ambiguous. Per the germline V gene, CDR1 is MNHNS and CDR2 is SASEGT. CDR3 length: 13 residues. V lost 1 base and J lost 3, with 3 bases in between. In DNA, the CDR3 is TGTGCCAGCAGTGAAGGCCCTAATGAAAAACTGTTTTTT. It yields the protein CASSEGPNEKLFF.

The chain is built from TRBV19 and TRBJ1-2; TRBD1 is a possible D gene (5 bases). V shed 7 bases and J shed 4 bases, with 10 bases lying between them. This CDR3 has 12 amino acids. Germline CDR1 and CDR2: LNHDA and SQIVND (reference sequence). CDR3 sequence reads: CASIDSSYGYTF. CDR3 bases: TGTGCCAGTATCGACAGTTCCTATGGCTACACCTTC. The variable domain in full, with the rest retrieved from reference TRBV19 and TRBJ1-2, is DGGITQSPKYLFRKEGQNVTLSCEQNLNHDAMYWYRQDPGQGLRLIYYSQIVNDFQKGDIAEGYSVSREKKESFPLTVTSAQKNPTAFYLCASIDSSYGYTFGSGTRLTVV.

The gene calls are TRBV28 and TRBJ1-2; D may be TRBD1 (5 bases). Trimming removed 2 bases from V and 6 bases from J, with 10 bases in between. The CDR3 loop spans 13 amino acids. CDR1 and CDR2 (germline): MDHEN, SYDVKM. The CDR3 sequence: CASSLRQGHGYTF. The CDR3 nucleotides read TGTGCCAGCAGTTTAAGGCAGGGCCATGGCTACACCTTC.

This CDR3 is CASSEGQPVTEAFF. The CDR3 DNA sequence: TGTGCCAGCAGTGAGGGACAGCCCGTAACTGAAGCTTTCTTT. The rearrangement links TRBV11-2 to TRBJ1-1, with TRBD1 matching over 7 bases. This CDR3 contains 14 residues. Germline trimming cut 6 bases from V and 5 bases from J; bases unmatched to any gene: 9. Germline loops: CDR1 SGHAT, CDR2 FQNNGV.

In its sample, this clone was seen once. The chain carries TRBV5-5 and TRBJ2-2; 7 bases agree with TRBD1. V trimming: 1 base; J trimming: 8 bases; junction bases outside the gene matches: 14. The CDR3 length is 17 residues. The germline V gene encodes CDR1 SGHKS and CDR2 YYEKEE (reference sequence). The CDR3 sequence is CASSLSGTDTSLGELFF. CDR3 DNA sequence: TGTGCCAGCAGCTTGTCCGGGACAGATACCTCCCTGGGGGAGCTGTTTTTT.